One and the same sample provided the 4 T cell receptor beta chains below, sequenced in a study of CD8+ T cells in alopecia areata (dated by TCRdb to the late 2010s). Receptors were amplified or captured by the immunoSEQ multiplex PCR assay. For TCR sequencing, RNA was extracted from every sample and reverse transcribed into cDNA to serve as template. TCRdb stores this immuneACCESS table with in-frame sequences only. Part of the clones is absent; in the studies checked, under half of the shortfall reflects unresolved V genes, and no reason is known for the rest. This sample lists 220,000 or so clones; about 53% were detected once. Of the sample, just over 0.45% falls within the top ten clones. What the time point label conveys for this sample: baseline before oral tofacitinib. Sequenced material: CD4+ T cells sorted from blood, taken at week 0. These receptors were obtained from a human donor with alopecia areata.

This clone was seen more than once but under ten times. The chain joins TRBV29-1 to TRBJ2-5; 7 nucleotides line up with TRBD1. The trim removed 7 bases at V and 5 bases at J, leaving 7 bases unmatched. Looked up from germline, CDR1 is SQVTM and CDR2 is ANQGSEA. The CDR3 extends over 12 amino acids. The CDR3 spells CSGLRGPETQYF. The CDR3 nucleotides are TGCAGCGGTCTTAGGGGGCCGGAGACCCAGTACTTC. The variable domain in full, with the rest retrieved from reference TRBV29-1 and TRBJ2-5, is SAVISQKPSRDICQRGTSLTIQCQVDSQVTMMFWYRQQPGQSLTLIATANQGSEATYESGFVIDKFPISRPNLTFSTLTVSNMSPEDSSIYLCSGLRGPETQYFGPGTRLLVL.

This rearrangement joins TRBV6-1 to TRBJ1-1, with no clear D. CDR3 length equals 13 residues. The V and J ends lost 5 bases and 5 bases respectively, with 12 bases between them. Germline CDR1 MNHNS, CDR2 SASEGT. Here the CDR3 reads CASSRVLGTEAFF. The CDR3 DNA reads TGTGCCAGCAGTAGGGTTTTGGGAACTGAAGCTTTCTTT.

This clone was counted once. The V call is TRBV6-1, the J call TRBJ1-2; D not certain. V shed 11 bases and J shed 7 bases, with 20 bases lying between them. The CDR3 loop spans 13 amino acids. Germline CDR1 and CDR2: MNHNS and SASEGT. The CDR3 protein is CAAKPTGRSGYTF. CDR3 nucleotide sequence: TGTGCCGCCAAACCAACCGGGAGGAGTGGCTACACCTTC.

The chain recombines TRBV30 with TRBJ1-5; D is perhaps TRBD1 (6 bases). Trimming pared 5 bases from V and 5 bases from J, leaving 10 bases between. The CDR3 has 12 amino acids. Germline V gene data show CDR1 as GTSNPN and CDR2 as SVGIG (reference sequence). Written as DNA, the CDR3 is TGTGCCTGGGGACAGAATGATCAGCCCCAGCATTTT. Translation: CAWGQNDQPQHF.